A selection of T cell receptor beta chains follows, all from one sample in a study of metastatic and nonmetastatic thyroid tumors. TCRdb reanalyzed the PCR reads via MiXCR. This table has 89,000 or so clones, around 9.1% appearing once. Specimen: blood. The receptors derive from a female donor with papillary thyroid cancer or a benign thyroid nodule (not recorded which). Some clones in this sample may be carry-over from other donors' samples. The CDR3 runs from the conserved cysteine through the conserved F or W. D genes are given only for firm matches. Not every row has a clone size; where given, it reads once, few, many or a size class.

CDR3 DNA: TGCGCCAGCAGCCCGACTAGCGGGGTCTCCTACAATGAGCAGTTCTTC; CDR3 protein: CASSPTSGVSYNEQFF; D gene: TRBD2; clone size: many; V gene: TRBV5-1; J gene: TRBJ2-1
CDR3 DNA: TGTGCCAGTAGTATACCCCCTGGACTAGCGGGGGCGGGGACAGATACGCAGTATTTT; CDR3 protein: CASSIPPGLAGAGTDTQYF; D gene: TRBD2; clone size: many; V gene: TRBV19; J gene: TRBJ2-3
CDR3 DNA: TGTGCCAGTACCCCTGCGGGTAGATTTCAGCCCCAGCATTTT; CDR3 protein: CASTPAGRFQPQHF; D gene: -; clone size: few; V gene: TRBV19; J gene: TRBJ1-5
CDR3 DNA: TGTGCCAGCAGCCAAGCCAGTGGTCTAGCGGGGGGGTTATTCTACGAGCAGTACTTC; CDR3 protein: CASSQASGLAGGLFYEQYF; D gene: TRBD2; clone size: many; V gene: TRBV3-1; J gene: TRBJ2-7
CDR3 DNA: TGTGCCAGCAGCTTAGTCGGGGGGGCCACAGATACGCAGTATTTT; CDR3 protein: CASSLVGGATDTQYF; D gene: TRBD2; clone size: many; V gene: TRBV11-3; J gene: TRBJ2-3
CDR3 DNA: TGTGCCAGCAGCCAAGAAAACAGCTTAAGGGGCTACACCTTC; CDR3 protein: CASSQENSLRGYTF; D gene: -; clone size: many; V gene: TRBV4-2; J gene: TRBJ1-2
CDR3 DNA: TGTGCCAGCAGCCAAGGGACAGGTGGGGCCAACGTCCTGACTTTC; CDR3 protein: CASSQGTGGANVLTF; D gene: TRBD1; clone size: many; V gene: TRBV3-1; J gene: TRBJ2-6
CDR3 DNA: TGTGCCAGCAGCCCGGGACTAGCGGCTTACGAGCAGTACTTC; CDR3 protein: CASSPGLAAYEQYF; D gene: TRBD2; clone size: many; V gene: TRBV3-1; J gene: TRBJ2-7
CDR3 DNA: TGTGCCAGCAGCCCACCCGGGACAGGGCACAATGAGCAGTTCTTC; CDR3 protein: CASSPPGTGHNEQFF; D gene: TRBD1; clone size: many; V gene: TRBV7-2; J gene: TRBJ2-1
CDR3 DNA: TGTGCCAGCAGTGCGGCAAAAACCGGGGAGCTGTTTTTT; CDR3 protein: CASSAAKTGELFF; D gene: -; clone size: -; V gene: TRBV2; J gene: TRBJ2-2
CDR3 DNA: TGTGCCAGCAGCGTAGAGGGCAGGGATGGAAACATTCAGTACTTC; CDR3 protein: CASSVEGRDGNIQYF; D gene: -; clone size: -; V gene: TRBV9; J gene: TRBJ2-4
CDR3 DNA: TGTGCCACCAGCAGTATTCCCGGGACAGGGATTTCCGAGCAGTACTTC; CDR3 protein: CATSSIPGTGISEQYF; D gene: TRBD1; clone size: many; V gene: TRBV15; J gene: TRBJ2-7
CDR3 DNA: TGTGCCAGTAGTATAGGGGGCAGCTCCTCCTATAATTCACCCCTCCACTTT; CDR3 protein: CASSIGGSSSYNSPLHF; D gene: -; clone size: many; V gene: TRBV19; J gene: TRBJ1-6
CDR3 DNA: TGTGCCAGCAGCGCGGGGGGACGGTCGCAGTATTTT; CDR3 protein: CASSAGGRSQYF; D gene: TRBD2; clone size: many; V gene: TRBV9; J gene: TRBJ2-3
CDR3 DNA: TGTGCCAGCAGCCCTCCCCCTAACTCGGCGGGGGCGAGCACTGAAGCTTTCTTT; CDR3 protein: CASSPPPNSAGASTEAFF; D gene: -; clone size: few; V gene: TRBV28; J gene: TRBJ1-1
CDR3 DNA: TGTGCCAGCAGTAGCGGGGGGGCCTACAATGAGCAGTTCTTC; CDR3 protein: CASSSGGAYNEQFF; D gene: TRBD2; clone size: many; V gene: TRBV6-2/TRBV6-3; J gene: TRBJ2-1
CDR3 DNA: TGCGCCAGCAGCTTGTCCAGGGGGCATACAAACACTGAAGCTTTCTTT; CDR3 protein: CASSLSRGHTNTEAFF; D gene: TRBD1; clone size: few; V gene: TRBV5-1; J gene: TRBJ1-1
CDR3 DNA: TGTGCCAGCAGCACAGGGGGAAACAGACGTTCCTCTGGAAACACCATATATTTT; CDR3 protein: CASSTGGNRRSSGNTIYF; D gene: TRBD1; clone size: -; V gene: TRBV13; J gene: TRBJ1-3
CDR3 DNA: TGTGCCAGCAGTTACCAAACGAACGGGGGCTACACCTTC; CDR3 protein: CASSYQTNGGYTF; D gene: -; clone size: many; V gene: TRBV6-5; J gene: TRBJ1-2
CDR3 DNA: TGTGCCAGCAGCCTGGGGGGCGTTAACGAGCAGTACTTC; CDR3 protein: CASSLGGVNEQYF; D gene: -; clone size: many; V gene: TRBV11-2; J gene: TRBJ2-7
CDR3 DNA: TGTGCCAGCAGCTTATTCAGGACAGGCAACGACGAGCAGTACTTC; CDR3 protein: CASSLFRTGNDEQYF; D gene: TRBD1; clone size: many; V gene: TRBV5-5; J gene: TRBJ2-7
CDR3 DNA: TGTGCCAGTACGACAGGGGTTGGTGGCAATCAGCCCCAGCATTTT; CDR3 protein: CASTTGVGGNQPQHF; D gene: TRBD1; clone size: many; V gene: TRBV19; J gene: TRBJ1-5
CDR3 DNA: TGTGCCAGCAGCCAGACTAGCGGAGGCACAGATACGCAGTATTTT; CDR3 protein: CASSQTSGGTDTQYF; D gene: TRBD2; clone size: many; V gene: TRBV9; J gene: TRBJ2-3
CDR3 DNA: TGTGCCAGTAGTATAGAGCCCGGGACGGTATATGGCTACACCTTC; CDR3 protein: CASSIEPGTVYGYTF; D gene: -; clone size: many; V gene: TRBV19; J gene: TRBJ1-2
CDR3 DNA: TGTGCCAGCAGTACCTTGATGGGGTCCACCGGGGAGCTGTTTTTT; CDR3 protein: CASSTLMGSTGELFF; D gene: -; clone size: -; V gene: TRBV6-1; J gene: TRBJ2-2
CDR3 DNA: TGTGCCAGCAGTGAAGCGGGGGGCACAGATACGCAGTATTTT; CDR3 protein: CASSEAGGTDTQYF; D gene: TRBD2; clone size: medium-sized; V gene: TRBV6-4; J gene: TRBJ2-3
CDR3 DNA: TGTGCCAGCAGTGGGGGACAGGCGGCAGGGGAGCTGTTTTTT; CDR3 protein: CASSGGQAAGELFF; D gene: TRBD1; clone size: many; V gene: TRBV6-1; J gene: TRBJ2-2
CDR3 DNA: TGTGCCAGCAGTGGAAGCGGAGAGACCCAGTACTTC; CDR3 protein: CASSGSGETQYF; D gene: -; clone size: many; V gene: TRBV6-1; J gene: TRBJ2-5
CDR3 DNA: TGTGCCCGGGAGGGCGATCCCTACAATGAGCAGTTCTTC; CDR3 protein: CAREGDPYNEQFF; D gene: TRBD2; clone size: many; V gene: TRBV30; J gene: TRBJ2-1
CDR3 DNA: TGTGCCAGTAGTATAGAGCTAGCGGGGGACAATGAGCAGTTCTTC; CDR3 protein: CASSIELAGDNEQFF; D gene: TRBD2; clone size: many; V gene: TRBV19; J gene: TRBJ2-1
CDR3 DNA: TGTGCCAGCAGCTTAGGGCTAGCGGGGGCCGAGACCCAGTACTTC; CDR3 protein: CASSLGLAGAETQYF; D gene: TRBD2; clone size: many; V gene: TRBV13; J gene: TRBJ2-5
CDR3 DNA: TGTGCCAGCAGTACTTCTATGGCAGATACGCAGTATTTT; CDR3 protein: CASSTSMADTQYF; D gene: -; clone size: many; V gene: TRBV6-1; J gene: TRBJ2-3